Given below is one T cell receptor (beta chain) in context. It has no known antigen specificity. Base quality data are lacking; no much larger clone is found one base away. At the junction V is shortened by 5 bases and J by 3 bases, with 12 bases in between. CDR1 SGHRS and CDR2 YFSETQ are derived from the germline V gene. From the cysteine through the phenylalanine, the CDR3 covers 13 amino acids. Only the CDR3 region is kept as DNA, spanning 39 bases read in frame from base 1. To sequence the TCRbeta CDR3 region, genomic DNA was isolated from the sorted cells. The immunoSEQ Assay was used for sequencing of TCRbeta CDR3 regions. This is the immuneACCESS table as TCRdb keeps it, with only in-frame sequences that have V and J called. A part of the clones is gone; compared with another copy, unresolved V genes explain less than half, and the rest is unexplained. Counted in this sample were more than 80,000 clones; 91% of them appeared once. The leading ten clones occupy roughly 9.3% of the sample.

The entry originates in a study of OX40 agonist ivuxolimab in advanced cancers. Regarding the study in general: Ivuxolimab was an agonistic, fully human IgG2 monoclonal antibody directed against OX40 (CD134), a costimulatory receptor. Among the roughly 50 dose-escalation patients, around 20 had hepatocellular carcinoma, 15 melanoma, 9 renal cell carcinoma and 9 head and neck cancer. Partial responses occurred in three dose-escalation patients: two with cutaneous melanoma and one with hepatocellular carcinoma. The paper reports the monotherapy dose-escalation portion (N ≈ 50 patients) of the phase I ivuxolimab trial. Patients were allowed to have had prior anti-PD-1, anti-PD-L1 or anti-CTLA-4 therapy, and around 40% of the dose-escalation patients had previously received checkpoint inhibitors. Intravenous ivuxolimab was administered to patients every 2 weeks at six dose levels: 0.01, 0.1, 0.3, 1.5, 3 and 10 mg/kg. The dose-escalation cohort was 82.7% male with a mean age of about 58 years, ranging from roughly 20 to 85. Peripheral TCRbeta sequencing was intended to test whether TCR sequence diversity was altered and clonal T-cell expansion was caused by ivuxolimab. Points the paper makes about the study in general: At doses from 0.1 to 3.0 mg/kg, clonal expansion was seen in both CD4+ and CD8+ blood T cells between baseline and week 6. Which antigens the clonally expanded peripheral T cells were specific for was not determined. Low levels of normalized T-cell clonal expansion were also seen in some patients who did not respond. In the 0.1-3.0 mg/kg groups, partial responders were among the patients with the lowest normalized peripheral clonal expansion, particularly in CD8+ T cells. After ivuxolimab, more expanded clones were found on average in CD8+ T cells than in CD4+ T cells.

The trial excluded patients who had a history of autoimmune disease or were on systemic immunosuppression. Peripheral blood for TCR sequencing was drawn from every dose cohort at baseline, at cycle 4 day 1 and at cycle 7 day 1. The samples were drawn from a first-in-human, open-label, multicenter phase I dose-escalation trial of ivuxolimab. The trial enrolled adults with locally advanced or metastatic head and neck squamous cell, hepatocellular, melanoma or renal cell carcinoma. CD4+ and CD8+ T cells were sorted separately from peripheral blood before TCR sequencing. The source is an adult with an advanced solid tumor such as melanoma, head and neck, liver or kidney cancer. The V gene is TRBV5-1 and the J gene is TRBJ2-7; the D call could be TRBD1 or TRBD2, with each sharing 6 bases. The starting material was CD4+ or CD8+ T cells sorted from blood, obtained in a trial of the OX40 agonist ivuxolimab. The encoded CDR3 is CASRYGGSYEQYF. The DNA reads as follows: TGCGCCAGCAGGTACGGGGGCAGCTACGAGCAGTACTTC.